Below are 14 T cell receptor beta chains sequenced from a single sample in a study of shared clonotypes between healthy human individuals (dated by TCRdb to about 2020). Libraries were prepared through the immunoSEQ multiplex PCR assay. TCRdb mirrors the immuneACCESS table, restricted to in-frame sequences. Some clones are absent from its copies; in checked studies, under half trace to an unresolved V gene, and the reason for the others is unknown. The sample includes around 340,000 clones, with about 73% observed a single time. About 10% of the sample lies in the top ten. The material sequenced was memory CD4+ T cells sorted from blood. This specimen's cell subset or site label, interpreted: CD45RA-negative fraction. These receptors all come from a man between 25 and 39 years old in good health.

Of note for this clone: The sample carries other DNA sequences with the same CDR3. The genes are TRBV4-1 and TRBJ1-2, with D possibly TRBD1 on 5 matching bases. Germline V gene lookup returns CDR1 MGHRA and CDR2 YSYEKL. The CDR3 length is 13 residues. V was cut by 3 bases and J by 1 base, with 6 bases left in between. Here the CDR3 reads CASSQGDNYGYTF. The DNA for the CDR3 is TGCGCCAGCAGCCAGGGGGATAACTATGGCTACACCTTC.

Many counts were recorded for this clone. Other nucleotide sequences from this sample produce the same CDR3. The rearrangement uses TRBV6-5 and TRBJ2-6; no definite D call. The CDR3 has 14 amino acids. The V gene lost 3 bases and the J gene lost 3 bases, with 6 bases spanning the gap. CDR1 is MNHEY and CDR2 is SVGAGI in the germline V gene. The CDR3 region is CASSYLGGANVLTF. In nucleotides, the CDR3 is TGTGCCAGCAGTTATTTGGGTGGGGCCAACGTCCTGACTTTC.

This chain joins TRBV5-1 and TRBJ2-3, with D tentatively TRBD1 (6 bases). Trimming stripped 5 bases from V and 0 bases from J, with 13 bases between. The CDR3 is 15 residues long. Germline CDR1 and CDR2: SGHRS and YFSETQ. The CDR3: CASRRGTTSTDTQYF. DNA of the CDR3: TGCGCCAGCAGGCGAGGGACAACTAGCACAGATACGCAGTATTTT. Supplemented by reference TRBV5-1 and TRBJ2-3, the full variable domain reads KAGVTQTPRYLIKTRGQQVTLSCSPISGHRSVSWYQQTPGQGLQFLFEYFSETQRNKGNFPGRFSGRQFSNSRSEMNVSTLELGDSALYLCASRRGTTSTDTQYFGPGTRLTVL.

CDR3 nucleotides: TGCGCCAGCAGCCAATCGCAACGGGAGGGCTACGAGCAGTACTTC. Translated: CASSQSQREGYEQYF. V and J are TRBV4-3 and TRBJ2-7; the match to TRBD2 covers 8 bases. V gave up 2 bases and J gave up 3 bases; unmatched junction bases: 6. Germline-derived CDR1 and CDR2 are LGHNA and YSLEER. The CDR3 runs 15 residues.

This clone was found many times. The chain carries TRBV4-2 and TRBJ2-5; D unclear. The germline V gene has CDR1 LGHNA and CDR2 YNFKEQ. This CDR3 has 14 residues. V shed 0 bases and J shed 6 bases, with 11 bases lying between them. The CDR3: CASSQEGQEKTQYF. CDR3 nucleotide sequence: TGTGCCAGCAGCCAAGAGGGTCAGGAAAAGACCCAGTACTTC.

Regarding this clone: Germline is not matched at one junction end, which may reflect a read error. V is TRBV7-9 and J is TRBJ1-5; TRBD1 matches at 10 bases. This CDR3 has 15 amino acids. Germline CDR1 SEHNR, CDR2 FQNEAQ (reference sequence). CDR3 sequence reads: CASSIAGTGDQPQHF. The CDR3 DNA is TGTGCCAGCAGCATAGCCGGGACAGGGGATCAGCCCCAGCATTTT.

The rearrangement uses TRBV7-2 and TRBJ1-1; D is possibly TRBD1 (6 bases). Germline V CDR1 and CDR2: SGHTA, FQGNSA. The CDR3 consists of 13 residues. The V end was cut by 4 bases, the J end by 4 bases, with 10 bases between. The CDR3 loop reads CASSSRGGTEAFF. The CDR3 nucleotides are TGTGCCAGCAGCTCCAGGGGTGGCACTGAAGCTTTCTTT.

The chain uses TRBV7-2 and TRBJ2-7; D is ambiguous. The germline gives CDR1 SGHTA, CDR2 FQGNSA. V lost 5 bases and J lost 4, with 9 bases in between. This CDR3 has 12 residues. In DNA form, the CDR3 reads TGTGCCAGCAGCGGTTCAGAGTACGAGCAGTACTTC. It is translated as CASSGSEYEQYF.

The rearrangement links TRBV28 to TRBJ2-3; 9 bases align to TRBD2. The CDR3 runs to 18 residues. The junction had 16 bases not matched to a gene; V was cut back by 7 bases and J by 2 bases. The V gene's germline CDR1 is MDHEN and CDR2 SYDVKM. CDR3 loop: CASTPPGRLAGFTDTQYF. The CDR3 DNA sequence: TGTGCCAGCACCCCCCCGGGGAGGCTAGCGGGATTCACAGATACGCAGTATTTT.

The chain combines TRBV28 with TRBJ2-3, with D perhaps matching TRBD2 (6 bases). This CDR3 has 14 amino acids. Deletions cut 3 bases from V and 1 base from J, with 8 bases between. Per germline, CDR1 MDHEN and CDR2 SYDVKM. CDR3 in amino acids: CASSFSSGTDTQYF. The CDR3 bases are TGTGCCAGCAGTTTCTCTAGCGGCACAGATACGCAGTATTTT.

The rearrangement uses TRBV6-1 and TRBJ2-7, with TRBD1 matching 10 bases. The CDR3 is 14 amino acids. Germline V gene sequence: CDR1 MNHNS, CDR2 SASEGT. The V gene end was trimmed by 7 bases and the J gene end by 6 bases; junction bases not matched to a gene: 9. The CDR3 spells CASNSGTGVGEQYF. The CDR3 bases are TGTGCCAGCAATTCCGGGACAGGGGTTGGCGAGCAGTACTTC.

The chain combines TRBV11-3 with TRBJ2-2; maybe TRBD2 (6 bases). V lost 2 bases and J lost 4, with 14 bases in between. Germline values: CDR1 SGHNT, CDR2 YENEEA. The CDR3 is 16 residues long. The CDR3 spells CASSLIGGTGTGELFF. In DNA, the CDR3 is TGTGCCAGCAGCTTAATAGGAGGGACGGGCACCGGGGAGCTGTTTTTT.

The chain is built from TRBV7-8 and TRBJ2-7; D gene ambiguous. Deletions cut 5 bases from V and 2 bases from J, with 16 bases between. Looked up from germline, CDR1 is SGHVS and CDR2 is FQNEAQ. The CDR3 is made up of 15 amino acids. As DNA, the CDR3 is TGTGCCAGCAGCCGGACGTTCGCAGGCCCCTACGAGCAGTACTTC. This translates into CASSRTFAGPYEQYF.

This clone was recorded a few times. Different DNA sequences within this sample yield the same CDR3. The genes are TRBV7-9 and TRBJ1-1; D remains ambiguous. Per germline, CDR1 SEHNR and CDR2 FQNEAQ (reference sequence). The CDR3 loop spans 13 amino acids. V lost 2 bases and J lost 1, with 5 bases in between. CDR3 region: CASSLTGNTEAFF. In nucleotides, the CDR3 is TGTGCCAGCAGCTTAACGGGGAACACTGAAGCTTTCTTT.